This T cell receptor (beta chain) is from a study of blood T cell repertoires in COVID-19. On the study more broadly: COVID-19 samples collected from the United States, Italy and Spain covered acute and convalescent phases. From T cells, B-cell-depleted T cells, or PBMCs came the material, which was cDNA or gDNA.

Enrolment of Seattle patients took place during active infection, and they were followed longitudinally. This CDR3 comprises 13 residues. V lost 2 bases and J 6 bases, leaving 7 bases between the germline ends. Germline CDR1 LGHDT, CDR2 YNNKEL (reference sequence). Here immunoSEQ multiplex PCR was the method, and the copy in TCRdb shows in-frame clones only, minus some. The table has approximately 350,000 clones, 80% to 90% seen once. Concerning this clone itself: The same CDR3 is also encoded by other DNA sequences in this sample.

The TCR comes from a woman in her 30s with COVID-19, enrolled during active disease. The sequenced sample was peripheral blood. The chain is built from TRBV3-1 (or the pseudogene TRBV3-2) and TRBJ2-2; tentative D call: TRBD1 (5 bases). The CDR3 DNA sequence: TGTGCCAGCAGCCAAAGGGGCGCCGGGGAGCTGTTTTTT. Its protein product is CASSQRGAGELFF.